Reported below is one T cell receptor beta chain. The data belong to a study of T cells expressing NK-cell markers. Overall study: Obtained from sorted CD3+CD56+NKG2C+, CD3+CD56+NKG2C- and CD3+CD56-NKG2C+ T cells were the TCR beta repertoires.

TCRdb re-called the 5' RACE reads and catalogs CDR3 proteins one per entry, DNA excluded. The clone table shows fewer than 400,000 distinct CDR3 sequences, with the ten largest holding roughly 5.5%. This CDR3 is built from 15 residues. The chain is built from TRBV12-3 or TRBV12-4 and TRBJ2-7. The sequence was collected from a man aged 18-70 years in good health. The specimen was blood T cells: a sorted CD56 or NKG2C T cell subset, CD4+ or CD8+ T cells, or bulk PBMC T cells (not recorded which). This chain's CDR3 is CASSLRNSKTYEQYF.